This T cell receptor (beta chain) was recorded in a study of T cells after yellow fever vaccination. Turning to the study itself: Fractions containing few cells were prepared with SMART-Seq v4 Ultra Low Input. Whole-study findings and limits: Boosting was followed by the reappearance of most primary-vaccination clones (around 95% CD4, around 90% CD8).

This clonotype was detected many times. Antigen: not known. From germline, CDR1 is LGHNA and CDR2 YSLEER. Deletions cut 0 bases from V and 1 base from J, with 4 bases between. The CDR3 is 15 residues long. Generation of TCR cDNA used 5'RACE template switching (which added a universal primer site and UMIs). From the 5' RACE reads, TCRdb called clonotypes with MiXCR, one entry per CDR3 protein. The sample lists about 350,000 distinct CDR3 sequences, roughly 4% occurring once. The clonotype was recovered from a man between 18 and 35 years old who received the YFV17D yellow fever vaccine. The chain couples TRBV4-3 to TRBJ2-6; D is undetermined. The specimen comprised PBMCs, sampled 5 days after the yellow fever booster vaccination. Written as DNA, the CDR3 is TGCGCCAGCAGCCAAGAGAGGTCTGGGGCCAACGTCCTGACTTTC. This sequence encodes CASSQERSGANVLTF.